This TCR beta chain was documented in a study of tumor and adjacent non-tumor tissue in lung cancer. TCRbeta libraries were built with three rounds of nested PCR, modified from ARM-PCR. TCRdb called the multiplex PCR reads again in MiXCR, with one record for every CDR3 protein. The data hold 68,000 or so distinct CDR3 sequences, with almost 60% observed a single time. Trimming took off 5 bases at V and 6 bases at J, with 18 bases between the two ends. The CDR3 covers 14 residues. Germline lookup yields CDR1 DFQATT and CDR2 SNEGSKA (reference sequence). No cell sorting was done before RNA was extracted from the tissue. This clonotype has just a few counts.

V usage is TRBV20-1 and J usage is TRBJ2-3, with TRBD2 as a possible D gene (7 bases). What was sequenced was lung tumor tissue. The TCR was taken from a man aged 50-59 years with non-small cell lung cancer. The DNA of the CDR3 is TGCAGTGCTGGGGGGGCGGGGCGGTGGGATACGCAGTATTTT. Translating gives CSAGGAGRWDTQYF.